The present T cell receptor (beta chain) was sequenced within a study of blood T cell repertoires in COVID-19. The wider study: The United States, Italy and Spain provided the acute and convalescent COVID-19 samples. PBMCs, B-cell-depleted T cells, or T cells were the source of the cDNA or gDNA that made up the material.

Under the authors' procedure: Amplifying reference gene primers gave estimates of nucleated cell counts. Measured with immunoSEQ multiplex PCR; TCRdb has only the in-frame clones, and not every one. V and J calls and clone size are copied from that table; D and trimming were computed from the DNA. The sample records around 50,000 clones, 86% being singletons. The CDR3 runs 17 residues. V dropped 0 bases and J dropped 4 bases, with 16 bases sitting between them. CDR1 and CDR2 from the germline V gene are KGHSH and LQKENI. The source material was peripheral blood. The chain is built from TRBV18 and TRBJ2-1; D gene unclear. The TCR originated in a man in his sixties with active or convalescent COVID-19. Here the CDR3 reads CASSPPINLSPYNEQFF. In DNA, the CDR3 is TGTGCCAGCTCACCACCGATAAACCTGAGCCCGTACAATGAGCAGTTCTTC.